Below, one TCR beta chain is given with its context. The record originates from a study of shared clonotypes between healthy human individuals. At the level of the study: Per-donor plates numbered three CD4 naive, three CD4 memory, two CD8 naive and one CD8 memory.

The method was immunoSEQ multiplex PCR; TCRdb's version includes in-frame clones alone and lacks a portion of them. The sample contains under 1,900,000 clones, around 98.5% of which appear only once. CDR1 and CDR2 from the germline V gene are SGDLS and YYNGEE. The V segment lost 0 bases and the J segment 3 bases; nucleotides outside the gene matches: 5. This CDR3 has 16 amino acids. The TCR sequence derives from a man between 25 and 39 years old in good health. Sequencing was carried out using naive CD4+ T cells sorted from blood. As for subset: CD45RA+ positively selected. The chain links TRBV9 to TRBJ2-2; 7 positions agree with TRBD2. As DNA, the CDR3 is TGTGCCAGCAGCGTAGATGGCGGGAGATACACCGGGGAGCTGTTTTTT. It encodes CASSVDGGRYTGELFF.